Sequencing of this T cell receptor (beta chain) was carried out in a study of OX40 agonist ivuxolimab in advanced cancers. About the study: Every 2 weeks, patients got intravenous ivuxolimab at one of six dose levels (0.01-10 mg/kg). With a range of about 23 to 85, age averaged 60 years, and around 83% were male. Findings and limits, study-wide: Some of the nonresponding patients also showed low levels of normalized T-cell clonal expansion. No antigen was identified for the clonally expanded peripheral T cells.

The data were produced by immunoSEQ multiplex PCR, yet TCRdb's version contains in-frame clones alone and is incomplete. The sample includes 75,000 to 100,000 clones, 89% seen only once; the top ten take more than 8.5%. Note on this clone: What it binds is not known.

The CDR3 has 14 residues. With 5 bases removed from V and 2 bases from J, the gap between germline ends came to 12 bases. Germline CDR1 is SGHTA and CDR2 is FQGNSA. The sequencing here drew on CD4+ or CD8+ T cells sorted from blood, taken in a trial of the OX40 agonist ivuxolimab. The chain has TRBV7-2 and TRBJ1-2; a weak D match, TRBD1 (5 bases). This clonotype was sampled from an adult with an advanced solid tumor such as melanoma, head and neck, liver or kidney cancer. This CDR3 is CASSPPGPNYGYTF. The DNA for the CDR3 is TGTGCCAGCAGCCCACCGGGACCAAACTATGGCTACACCTTC.